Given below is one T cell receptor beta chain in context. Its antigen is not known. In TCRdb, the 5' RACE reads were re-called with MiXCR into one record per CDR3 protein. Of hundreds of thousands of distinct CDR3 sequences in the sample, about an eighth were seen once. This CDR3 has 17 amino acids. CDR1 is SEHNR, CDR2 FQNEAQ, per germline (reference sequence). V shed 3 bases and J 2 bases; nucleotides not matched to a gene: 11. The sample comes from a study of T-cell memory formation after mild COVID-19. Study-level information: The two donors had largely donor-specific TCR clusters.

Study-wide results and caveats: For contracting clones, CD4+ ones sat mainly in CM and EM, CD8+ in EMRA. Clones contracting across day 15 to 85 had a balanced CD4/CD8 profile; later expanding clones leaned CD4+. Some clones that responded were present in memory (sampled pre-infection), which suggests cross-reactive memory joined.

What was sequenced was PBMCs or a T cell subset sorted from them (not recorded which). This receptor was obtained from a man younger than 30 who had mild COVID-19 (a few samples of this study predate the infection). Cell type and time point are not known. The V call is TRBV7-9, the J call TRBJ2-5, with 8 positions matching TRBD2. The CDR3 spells CASSFDLAGGRQETQYF. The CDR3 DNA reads TGTGCCAGCAGCTTTGATCTTGCGGGGGGACGACAAGAGACCCAGTACTTC.